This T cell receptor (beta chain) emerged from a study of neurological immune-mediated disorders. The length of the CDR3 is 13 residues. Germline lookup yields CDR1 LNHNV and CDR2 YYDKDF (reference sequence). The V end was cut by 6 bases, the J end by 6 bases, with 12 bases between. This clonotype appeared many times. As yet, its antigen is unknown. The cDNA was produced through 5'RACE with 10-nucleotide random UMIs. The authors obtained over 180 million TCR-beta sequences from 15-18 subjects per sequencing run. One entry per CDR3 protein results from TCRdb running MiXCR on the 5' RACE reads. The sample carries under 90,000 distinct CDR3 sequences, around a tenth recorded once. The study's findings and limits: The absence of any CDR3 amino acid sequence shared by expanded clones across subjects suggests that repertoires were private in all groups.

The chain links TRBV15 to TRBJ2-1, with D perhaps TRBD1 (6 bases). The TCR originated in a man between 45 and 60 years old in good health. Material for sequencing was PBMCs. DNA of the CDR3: TGTGCCACCAGTACTACACAGGGCAATGAGCAGTTCTTC. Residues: CATSTTQGNEQFF.